This T cell receptor (beta chain) is drawn from a study of shared clonotypes between healthy human individuals. Overall study findings and caveats: Compared with memory subsets, naive subsets generally had larger estimated richness. Clonotype sharing across a few donors was observed for 4% to 6.5% of naive CD4 clonotypes. Even with large depth, rarefaction showed that sorted-subset sequencing was incomplete.

Regarding this clone: Its antigen is as yet unknown.

This CDR3 has 13 amino acids. CDR1 and CDR2 from the germline V gene are MNHNS and SASEGT. Trimming stripped 7 bases from V and 3 bases from J, with 10 bases between. Researchers divided each subset's genomic DNA evenly across several immunoSEQ plates. Some clones are missing from TCRdb's copy, which holds only in-frame ones; the method was immunoSEQ multiplex PCR. The sample has 2 million to 2.5 million clones, around 95% seen once; the top ten hold around 0.13%. The chain employs TRBV6-1 and TRBJ1-5; D unclear. The specimen sequenced was naive CD4+ T cells sorted from blood. Stated subset: CD45RA+ positively selected. The clonotype originates from a man younger than 30 in good health. Here the CDR3 reads CASTQIHNQPQHF. In DNA, the CDR3 is TGTGCCAGCACCCAAATACACAATCAGCCCCAGCATTTT.